This T cell receptor beta chain was retrieved from a study of blood T cell repertoires in COVID-19. Study-level information: Specimens from acute and convalescent COVID-19 originated in the United States, Italy and Spain.

The method was immunoSEQ multiplex PCR; TCRdb's version includes in-frame clones alone and lacks a portion of them. This sample has fewer than 130,000 clones, with roughly 71% found just once. In this sample, this clone turned up a few times. CDR1 is SGHTS, CDR2 YDEGEE, per germline. The CDR3 contains 15 residues. V was cut by 4 bases and J by 0 bases, with 8 bases left in between. The chain is built from TRBV5-8 and TRBJ2-6; D uncertain. The TCR sequence derives from a man aged 80 or over with acute or convalescent COVID-19. Sequenced sample: peripheral blood. The CDR3 loop reads CASSGQISGANVLTF. CDR3 nucleotides: TGTGCCAGCAGCGGGCAGATCTCTGGGGCCAACGTCCTGACTTTC.